These 7 T cell receptor beta chains came from one sample sequenced in a study of blood T cell repertoires in COVID-19. The repertoire was sequenced with immunoSEQ multiplex PCR; TCRdb's copy has only in-frame clones and lacks some. The data hold roughly 22,000 clones, with about 81% observed a single time. Sequencing used peripheral blood. Receptors originate from a human donor in a cohort sampled during active COVID-19.

Judged by abundance, this clone is medium-sized. V and J are TRBV2 and TRBJ2-1; 9 nucleotides align to TRBD2. V shed 10 bases and J 2 bases; nucleotides not matched to a gene: 6. Germline lookup yields CDR1 SNHLY and CDR2 FYNNEI. The CDR3 spans 14 residues. The CDR3 nucleotides are TGTGCCATCCGGACTAGCGCTGCCTACAATGAGCAGTTCTTC. Protein: CAIRTSAAYNEQFF.

This clone was detected once. The chain recombines TRBV29-1 with TRBJ1-2; D gene unclear. The CDR3 is made up of 12 amino acids. Germline lookup yields CDR1 SQVTM and CDR2 ANQGSEA. V was cut by 4 bases and J by 1 base, with 7 bases left in between. The CDR3 coding sequence is TGCAGCGTTGCCCAGAATAACTATGGCTACACCTTC. Protein sequence: CSVAQNNYGYTF.

The chain recombines TRBV19 with TRBJ2-3; TRBD1 agrees at 7 bases. Germline CDR1 LNHDA, CDR2 SQIVND (reference sequence). CDR3 length: 16 residues. V lost 3 bases and J lost 0; bases outside the gene matches: 6. The CDR3 protein is CASSMGQTTSTDTQYF. CDR3 bases: TGTGCCAGTAGTATGGGACAGACTACTAGCACAGATACGCAGTATTTT.

V is TRBV9 and J is TRBJ2-3, with D possibly being TRBD1 (6 bases). Per germline, CDR1 SGDLS and CDR2 YYNGEE. V was pared by 3 bases and J by 8 bases, with 13 bases between. The CDR3 extends over 13 amino acids. The CDR3, as DNA: TGTGCCAGCAGCGCCGCGGACAGAGGTACGCAGTATTTT. Protein: CASSAADRGTQYF.

The chain combines TRBV4-2 with TRBJ2-1; 9 bases are a match to TRBD2. Looked up from germline, CDR1 is LGHNA and CDR2 is YNFKEQ. Germline trimming cut 1 base from V and 4 bases from J; bases unmatched to any gene: 5. The CDR3 contains 16 residues. Here the CDR3 DNA reads TGTGCCAGCAGCCAAGGGGCGGGAGGGCCTTACAATGAGCAGTTCTTC. Protein product: CASSQGAGGPYNEQFF.

The chain links TRBV27 to TRBJ1-6; tentatively, D is TRBD1 (6 bases). This CDR3 is built from 14 residues. The germline CDR1 and CDR2 sequences are MNHEY and SMNVEV (reference sequence). Trimming took 6 bases from V and 10 from J, leaving 16 bases between them. This CDR3 is CASSPQGLGSPLHF. In DNA, the CDR3 is TGTGCCAGCAGCCCACAGGGTTTAGGGTCACCCCTCCACTTT.

The chain joins TRBV5-1 to TRBJ2-1, with TRBD2 matching over 10 bases. CDR3 size: 15 residues. V was clipped by 0 bases and J by 8 bases; unmatched bases: 5. The germline gives CDR1 SGHRS, CDR2 YFSETQ. The CDR3 here is CASSLVLAGVDEQFF. In nucleotides, the CDR3 is TGCGCCAGCAGCTTGGTTCTAGCGGGAGTGGATGAGCAGTTCTTC.